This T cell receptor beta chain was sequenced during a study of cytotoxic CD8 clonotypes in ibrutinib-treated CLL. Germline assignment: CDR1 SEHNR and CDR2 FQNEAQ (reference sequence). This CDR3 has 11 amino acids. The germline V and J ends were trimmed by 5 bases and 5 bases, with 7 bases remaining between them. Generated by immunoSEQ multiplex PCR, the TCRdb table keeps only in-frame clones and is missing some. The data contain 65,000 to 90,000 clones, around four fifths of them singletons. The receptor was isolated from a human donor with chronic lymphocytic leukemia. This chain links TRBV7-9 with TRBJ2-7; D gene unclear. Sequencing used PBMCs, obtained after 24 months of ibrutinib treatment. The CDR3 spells CASSPLDEQYF. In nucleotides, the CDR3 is TGTGCCAGCAGCCCTCTAGACGAGCAGTACTTC. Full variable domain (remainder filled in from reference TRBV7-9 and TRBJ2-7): DTGVSQNPRHKITKRGQNVTFRCDPISEHNRLYWYRQTLGQGPEFLTYFQNEAQLEKSRLLSDRFSAERPKGSFSTLEIQRTEQGDSAMYLCASSPLDEQYFGPGTRLTVT.